These 4 T cell receptor beta chains came from one sample sequenced in a study of cytomegalovirus exposure and HLA in healthy donors (dated by TCRdb to 2017 to 2019). The library relied on the immunoSEQ multiplex PCR assay. A mixture of 60 forward primers for TCR Vbeta segments and 13 reverse primers for TCR Jbeta segments was used in the multiplex PCR. TCRdb's version of the immuneACCESS table is confined to in-frame rearrangements and falls short of the full clone set. An unresolved V gene accounts for under half of the shortfall where checked; the remainder is of unknown origin. Counted in this sample were about 160,000 clones; 75% to 90% of them appeared once. Approximately 2% of the sample is in the top ten clones. Input material: PBMCs. The receptors shown here come from a human donor in good health.

This clone has only one observation. The chain has TRBV10-3 and TRBJ2-3; 9 bases fit TRBD2. CDR3 length: 18 residues. V lost 0 bases to trimming and J lost 5 bases; unmatched junction nucleotides: 12. Germline CDR1 and CDR2: ENHRY and SYGVKD. CDR3 nucleotides: TGTGCCATCAGTGAGTCTACTAGCGGGTGGGCTCGGGGAGATACGCAGTATTTT. Its protein product is CAISESTSGWARGDTQYF.

The J gene is TRBJ1-1, the V gene TRBV9; maybe TRBD1 (5 bases). CDR3 length: 15 amino acids. Trimming pared 3 bases from V and 1 base from J, leaving 13 bases between. Germline V gives CDR1 SGDLS, CDR2 YYNGEE. CDR3 DNA sequence: TGTGCCAGCAGCGGCAGGGTTTCGGAGAACACTGAAGCTTTCTTT. Protein sequence: CASSGRVSENTEAFF.

This clone was picked up a small number of times. This CDR3 is CASSYVAGGNTDTQYF. CDR3 DNA sequence: TGTGCCAGCAGTTACGTGGCGGGGGGCAACACAGATACGCAGTATTTT. The chain recombines TRBV6-5 with TRBJ2-3, with 8 bases that match TRBD2. CDR3 length equals 16 residues. Trimming removed 2 bases from V and 2 bases from J; junction bases left unmatched: 6. Germline lookup yields CDR1 MNHEY and CDR2 SVGAGI.

The chain is built from TRBV5-6 and TRBJ1-3; 9 bases are shared with TRBD1. CDR3 length: 16 amino acids. The junction had 5 bases not matched to a gene; V was cut back by 4 bases and J by 0 bases. In germline, CDR1 is SGHDT, CDR2 YYEEEE. As DNA, the CDR3 is TGTGCCAGCAGCAAGGGGACAGGGTTCTCTGGAAACACCATATATTTT. This sequence encodes CASSKGTGFSGNTIYF.